The 2 T cell receptor beta chains below were found in one sample sequenced in a study of blood T cell repertoires in COVID-19. Some clones are missing from TCRdb's copy, which holds only in-frame ones; the method was immunoSEQ multiplex PCR. The sample records 150,000 to 200,000 clones, about 90% being singletons. The specimen was peripheral blood. Every receptor here comes from a woman aged 60-75 years with COVID-19, enrolled during active disease.

The genes are TRBV7-2 and TRBJ1-2, with TRBD1 matching over 9 bases. CDR3 length equals 14 residues. The germline V gene has CDR1 SGHTA and CDR2 FQGNSA. V shed 4 bases and J 7 bases; nucleotides not matched to a gene: 7. The DNA for the CDR3 is TGTGCCAGCAGCTCTAGGACAGGGGAGGCTGGCTACACCTTC. This translates into CASSSRTGEAGYTF.

V gene TRBV30 combines with J gene TRBJ1-1, with 7 bases matching TRBD1. Trimming removed 3 bases from V and 3 bases from J; junction bases left unmatched: 4. Germline loops: CDR1 GTSNPN, CDR2 SVGIG (reference sequence). This CDR3 region has 13 residues. The CDR3: CAWRADRDTEAFF. As DNA, the CDR3 is TGTGCCTGGAGGGCAGACAGGGACACTGAAGCTTTCTTT.